The sequence of this T cell receptor (beta chain) was determined in a study of control samples from healthy donors and cancer patients. This CDR3 region has 17 residues. Germline-derived CDR1 and CDR2 are SEHNR and FQNEAQ (reference sequence). Trimming cost V 2 bases and J 7 bases; bases outside gene matches: 13. TCRdb's copy holds only in-frame clones and misses some; the assay was immunoSEQ multiplex PCR. The table has about 160,000 clones, around 96% seen once. V usage is TRBV7-9 and J usage is TRBJ2-1; 8 bases match TRBD2. The material sequenced was blood. The source is a woman aged 25 to 39 in good health. CDR3 in amino acids: CASSLYTGGRSRNEQFF. In DNA form, the CDR3 reads TGTGCCAGCAGCTTATACACGGGGGGGCGGTCGAGGAATGAGCAGTTCTTC.